This TCR beta chain was recorded in a study of blood T cell repertoires in COVID-19. Study-level background: There were acute and convalescent COVID-19 samples, and they came from the United States, Italy and Spain.

V gave up 4 bases and J gave up 5 bases; unmatched junction bases: 13. This CDR3 is built from 16 residues. CDR1 and CDR2 (germline): SGHRS, YFSETQ. As handled by the study authors: Reference gene primer amplification gave estimated nucleated cell counts. Some clones are missing from TCRdb's copy, which holds only in-frame ones; the method was immunoSEQ multiplex PCR. That table supplies the V and J calls and clone size; D and trimming were determined from the DNA. This sample has roughly 15,000 clones; less than 80% occur once, and the top ten carry around a third. Sequencing was performed on peripheral blood. This receptor was obtained from a man aged 65 to 79 with active or convalescent COVID-19. The chain is built from TRBV5-1 and TRBJ2-5, with TRBD2 matching 8 bases. CDR3 region: CASSPPSGGGGETQYF. In nucleotides, the CDR3 is TGCGCCAGCAGCCCCCCAAGCGGGGGCGGGGGGGAGACCCAGTACTTC.